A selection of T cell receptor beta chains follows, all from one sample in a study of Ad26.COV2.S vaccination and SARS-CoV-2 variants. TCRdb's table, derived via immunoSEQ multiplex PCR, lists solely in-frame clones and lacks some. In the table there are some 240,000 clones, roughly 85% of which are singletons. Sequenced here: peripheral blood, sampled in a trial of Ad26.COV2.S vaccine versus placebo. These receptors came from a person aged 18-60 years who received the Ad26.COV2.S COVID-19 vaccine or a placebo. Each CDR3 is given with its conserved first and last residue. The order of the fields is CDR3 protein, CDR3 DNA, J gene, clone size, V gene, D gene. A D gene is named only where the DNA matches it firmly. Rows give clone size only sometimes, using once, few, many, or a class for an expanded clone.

CDR3aa: CASGGYTF
CDR3nt: TGCGCCAGTGGTGGCTACACCTTC
j_gene: TRBJ1-2
abundance: NA
v_gene: TRBV10-2
d_gene: NA

CDR3aa: CASSSYSGTDFGTQYF
CDR3nt: TGCGCCAGCAGCTCCTATAGCGGGACAGACTTCGGGACCCAGTACTTC
j_gene: TRBJ2-5
abundance: NA
v_gene: TRBV5-1
d_gene: NA

CDR3aa: CASSLLAATDTQYF
CDR3nt: TGTGCCAGCAGTTTACTAGCTGCCACAGATACGCAGTATTTT
j_gene: TRBJ2-3
abundance: NA
v_gene: TRBV28
d_gene: NA

CDR3aa: CAWSVKGVLSRGAQYF
CDR3nt: TGTGCCTGGAGTGTAAAGGGGGTCCTCTCTCGGGGGGCCCAGTACTTC
j_gene: TRBJ2-5
abundance: NA
v_gene: TRBV30
d_gene: NA

CDR3aa: CASSQEGRGGYGYTF
CDR3nt: TGTGCCAGCAGCCAAGAGGGCAGGGGCGGCTATGGCTACACCTTC
j_gene: TRBJ1-2
abundance: once
v_gene: TRBV3-1/TRBV3-2
d_gene: NA

CDR3aa: CASLGTDRETQYF
CDR3nt: TGTGCCAGCCTGGGGACTGACCGAGAGACCCAGTACTTC
j_gene: TRBJ2-5
abundance: NA
v_gene: TRBV18
d_gene: NA

CDR3aa: CASSLLQGAEGYTF
CDR3nt: TGTGCCAGCAGCTTATTGCAGGGGGCCGAAGGCTACACCTTC
j_gene: TRBJ1-2
abundance: NA
v_gene: TRBV7-3
d_gene: TRBD1

CDR3aa: CASSTGNTEAFF
CDR3nt: TGTGCCAGCTCTACCGGGAACACTGAAGCTTTCTTT
j_gene: TRBJ1-1
abundance: NA
v_gene: TRBV9
d_gene: NA

CDR3aa: CASSSGLASTDTQYF
CDR3nt: TGTGCCAGCAGTTCCGGACTAGCTAGCACAGATACGCAGTATTTT
j_gene: TRBJ2-3
abundance: NA
v_gene: TRBV27
d_gene: TRBD2

CDR3aa: CASSVGTYTGELFF
CDR3nt: TGTGCCAGTAGTGTTGGGACTTACACCGGGGAGCTGTTTTTT
j_gene: TRBJ2-2
abundance: NA
v_gene: TRBV19
d_gene: NA

CDR3aa: CASSQGPSGADTQYF
CDR3nt: TGCGCCAGCAGCCAAGGTCCTAGCGGCGCAGATACGCAGTATTTT
j_gene: TRBJ2-3
abundance: NA
v_gene: TRBV4-1
d_gene: TRBD2

CDR3aa: CASTEGVTLTDTQYF
CDR3nt: TGTGCCAGCACCGAAGGGGTAACCCTCACAGATACGCAGTATTTT
j_gene: TRBJ2-3
abundance: NA
v_gene: TRBV7-2
d_gene: NA

CDR3aa: CASSSVLTDTQYF
CDR3nt: TGTGCCAGCAGCTCCGTTCTCACAGATACGCAGTATTTT
j_gene: TRBJ2-3
abundance: NA
v_gene: TRBV7-2
d_gene: NA

CDR3aa: CASKSGGSTDTQYF
CDR3nt: TGTGCCAGCAAGTCGGGGGGGAGCACAGATACGCAGTATTTT
j_gene: TRBJ2-3
abundance: NA
v_gene: TRBV28
d_gene: TRBD2

CDR3aa: CASSDSLNTEAFF
CDR3nt: TGTGCCAGCAGTGACTCACTGAACACTGAAGCTTTCTTT
j_gene: TRBJ1-1
abundance: NA
v_gene: TRBV6-5
d_gene: NA

CDR3aa: CAWNRLGMNTEAFF
CDR3nt: TGTGCCTGGAATAGGTTAGGGATGAACACTGAAGCTTTCTTT
j_gene: TRBJ1-1
abundance: NA
v_gene: TRBV30
d_gene: NA

CDR3aa: CASSLGGRSSNQPQHF
CDR3nt: TGTGCCAGCAGCTTGGGTGGTCGTAGTAGCAATCAGCCCCAGCATTTT
j_gene: TRBJ1-5
abundance: NA
v_gene: TRBV5-4
d_gene: NA

CDR3aa: CASRADRANTEAFF
CDR3nt: TGTGCCAGTAGGGCCGACAGGGCGAACACTGAAGCTTTCTTT
j_gene: TRBJ1-1
abundance: NA
v_gene: TRBV19
d_gene: TRBD1

CDR3aa: CASSFGSTGNTIYF
CDR3nt: TGTGCCAGCAGCTTCGGATCAACTGGAAACACCATATATTTT
j_gene: TRBJ1-3
abundance: few
v_gene: TRBV5-4
d_gene: NA

CDR3aa: CASSSVDTQYF
CDR3nt: TGTGCCAGCTCATCGGTAGATACGCAGTATTTT
j_gene: TRBJ2-3
abundance: NA
v_gene: TRBV18
d_gene: NA

CDR3aa: CASSLAEIYGYTF
CDR3nt: TGTGCCAGCAGCTTGGCCGAGATCTATGGCTACACCTTC
j_gene: TRBJ1-2
abundance: once
v_gene: TRBV5-5
d_gene: NA